This T cell receptor (beta chain) originates from a study of cytomegalovirus exposure and HLA in healthy donors. General study points: Several of the most significant clusters appeared linked to common viral pathogens, based on a later analysis.

V was clipped by 5 bases and J by 6 bases, with 17 bases between them. This CDR3 contains 15 residues. The germline V gene encodes CDR1 MNHEY and CDR2 SMNVEV (reference sequence). Concerning this clone itself: Its cognate antigen is unknown.

Amplification used 60 Vbeta primers and 13 Jbeta primers. Measured with immunoSEQ multiplex PCR; TCRdb has only the in-frame clones, and not every one. The sample includes 100,000 or so clones, roughly 79% of them seen just once. Sequencing was performed on PBMCs. The gene calls are TRBV27 and TRBJ2-1, with a weak D call TRBD2 (5 bases). The receptor was isolated from a woman between 40 and 55 years old in good health and CMV-seronegative. This chain's CDR3 is CASSETGMVGNEQFF. The CDR3 DNA is TGTGCCAGCAGTGAAACCGGGATGGTAGGCAATGAGCAGTTCTTC.